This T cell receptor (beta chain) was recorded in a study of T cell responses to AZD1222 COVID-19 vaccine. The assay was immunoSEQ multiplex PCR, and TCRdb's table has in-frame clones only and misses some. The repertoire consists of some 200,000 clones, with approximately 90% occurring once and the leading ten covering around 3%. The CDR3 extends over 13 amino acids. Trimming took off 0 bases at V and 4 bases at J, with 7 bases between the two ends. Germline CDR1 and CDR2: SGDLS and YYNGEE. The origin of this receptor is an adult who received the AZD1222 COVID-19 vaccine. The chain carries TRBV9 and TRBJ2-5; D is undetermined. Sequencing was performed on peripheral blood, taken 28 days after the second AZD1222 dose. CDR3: CASSVAETETQYF. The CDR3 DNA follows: TGTGCCAGCAGCGTAGCTGAGACAGAGACCCAGTACTTC. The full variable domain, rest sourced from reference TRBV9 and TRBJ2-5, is DSGVTQTPKHLITATGQRVTLRCSPRSGDLSVYWYQQSLDQGLQFLIQYYNGEERAKGNILERFSAQQFPDLHSELNLSSLELGDSALYFCASSVAETETQYFGPGTRLLVL.